The clone carrying this T cell receptor beta chain was picked up a small number of times. Its antigen is unidentified. Repertoires were generated with immunoSEQ multiplex PCR, while TCRdb's copy carries only in-frame clones and drops some. The table records 20,000 to 25,000 clones, 73% of them present only once. Under the ViraFEST assay, PBMC were stimulated with viral peptide pools so that antigen-specific CD4+ T cells expanded. Sequencing was performed afterwards. Cultured cells yielded isolated CD4+ T cells after less than 11 days. Recipients of the vaccine had no prior SARS-CoV-2 infection and negative nucleocapsid antibodies. This specimen belongs to a study of vaccination effects on CD4 cells after COVID-19. Study outcomes and limitations: The study, lacking early post-infection timepoints, had few convalescent patients. There was marked clonal contraction among infection- and vaccine-induced clones late after vaccination.

The germline V gene encodes CDR1 SQVTM and CDR2 ANQGSEA. The CDR3 has 13 residues. The junction had 4 bases not matched to a gene; V was cut back by 7 bases and J by 3 bases. The receptor was isolated from a human donor who received a COVID-19 vaccine. The chain recombines TRBV29-1 with TRBJ1-4, with 8 bases identical to TRBD1. The sample was CD4+ T cells from PBMCs cultured with SARS-CoV-2 spike peptides, taken before COVID-19 vaccination. CDR3 sequence: CSAQQGANEKLFF. The CDR3 DNA reads TGCAGCGCCCAACAGGGGGCTAATGAAAAACTGTTTTTT.